These 11 T cell receptor beta chains share one sample of origin, sequenced in a study of blood T cell repertoires in COVID-19 (TCRdb year 2020). Libraries were constructed by the immunoSEQ multiplex PCR assay. This is the immuneACCESS table as TCRdb keeps it, with only in-frame sequences that have V and J called. A part of the clones is gone; compared with another copy, unresolved V genes explain less than half, and the rest is unexplained. This sample holds just over 150,000 clones; approximately 80% were observed only once. About 24% of the sample belongs to the ten largest clones. Sequencing was performed on peripheral blood. The receptors were sampled from an elderly woman with acute or convalescent COVID-19.

J is TRBJ2-2 and V is TRBV5-4, with D perhaps TRBD2 (6 bases). With 4 bases removed from V and 9 bases from J, the gap between germline ends came to 16 bases. Germline CDR1 SGHNT, CDR2 YYREEE (reference sequence). The CDR3 length is 14 residues. CDR3 nucleotide sequence: TGTGCCAGCAGCCCAGGCGGGGACGCCCGGGAGCTGTTTTTT. It translates to CASSPGGDARELFF. Drawing the rest from reference TRBV5-4 and TRBJ2-2, the complete variable domain is ETGVTQSPTHLIKTRGQQVTLRCSSQSGHNTVSWYQQALGQGPQFIFQYYREEENGRGNFPPRFSGLQFPNYSSELNVNALELDDSALYLCASSPGGDARELFFGEGSRLTVL.

The rearrangement joins TRBV7-8 to TRBJ1-2; D possibly corresponds to TRBD1 (6 bases). Germline CDR1 and CDR2: SGHVS and FQNEAQ. CDR3 length equals 17 residues. V was cut by 8 bases and J by 5 bases, with 27 bases left in between. CDR3 region: CASAPLTGFPLGYGYTF. Written as DNA, the CDR3 is TGTGCCAGCGCGCCACTTACAGGGTTCCCCTTAGGTTATGGCTACACCTTC.

V usage is TRBV3-1 (or the pseudogene TRBV3-2) and J usage is TRBJ1-1, with D possibly matching TRBD1 (6 bases). The germline CDR1 and CDR2 sequences are LGHDT and YNNKEL (reference sequence). This CDR3 has 16 amino acids. The V end lost 4 bases, the J end lost 0 bases, and 15 bases lay between the germline ends. The CDR3 DNA is TGTGCCAGCAGCCTCCGGACCAGGGGCGTGAACACTGAAGCTTTCTTT. It translates to CASSLRTRGVNTEAFF.

V usage is TRBV7-9 and J usage is TRBJ2-1; TRBD2 matches at 8 bases. The germline V gene encodes CDR1 SEHNR and CDR2 FQNEAQ (reference sequence). This CDR3 is 14 amino acids long. After removal of 5 bases from V and 6 bases from J, the junction contained 6 bases not matched to a gene. The CDR3 region has the DNA TGTGCCAGCAGCCCCTTTGCGGGAGGCAATGAGCAGTTCTTC. Amino acids: CASSPFAGGNEQFF.

The rearrangement links TRBV6-5 to TRBJ2-2, with TRBD2 matching 7 bases. V was clipped by 6 bases and J by 8 bases; unmatched bases: 6. Germline V gene data show CDR1 as MNHEY and CDR2 as SVGAGI. The CDR3 extends over 13 amino acids. CDR3 DNA sequence: TGTGCCAGCAGGGGGACTATAAATGGGGAGCTGTTTTTT. It encodes CASRGTINGELFF.

The chain joins TRBV10-3 to TRBJ1-2, with no clear D. The germline V and J ends were trimmed by 1 base and 8 bases, with 11 bases remaining between them. The germline gives CDR1 ENHRY, CDR2 SYGVKD. The CDR3 is 13 amino acids. The DNA for the CDR3 is TGTGCCATCAGTGAGTACGGGGAAGAGGGCTACACCTTC. Translation gives CAISEYGEEGYTF.

The V and J genes are TRBV4-1 and TRBJ1-2, with a possible D match to TRBD1 (5 bases). Germline CDR1 reads MGHRA; CDR2 reads YSYEKL. The CDR3 consists of 15 residues. The V gene lost 1 base and the J gene lost 5 bases, with 14 bases spanning the gap. The chain's CDR3 is CASSQVGAEIYGYTF. DNA for the CDR3: TGCGCCAGCAGCCAAGTTGGGGCAGAGATATATGGCTACACCTTC.

This clone was observed a few times. The CDR3 protein is CASSLVTFEGYTF. The CDR3 nucleotides are TGTGCCAGCAGTTTAGTCACCTTTGAGGGCTACACCTTC. The V gene is TRBV27, the J gene TRBJ1-2; no reliable D call. The CDR3 is made up of 13 amino acids. V was pared by 2 bases and J by 8 bases, with 12 bases between. Germline CDR1 reads MNHEY; CDR2 reads SMNVEV (reference sequence).

This chain connects TRBV7-9 to TRBJ2-5, with TRBD2 as a possible D gene (6 bases). The CDR3 has 14 residues. The germline V and J ends were trimmed by 2 bases and 5 bases, with 12 bases remaining between them. Germline lookup yields CDR1 SEHNR and CDR2 FQNEAQ (reference sequence). The CDR3 sequence: CASSLSGSGETQYF. Written as DNA, the CDR3 is TGTGCCAGCAGCTTATCCGGGAGTGGCGAGACCCAGTACTTC.

The chain links TRBV6-6 to TRBJ1-4; TRBD1 is a possible D gene (6 bases). Trimming removed 5 bases at V and 6 bases at J, with 13 bases between. Germline V gives CDR1 MNHNY, CDR2 SVGAGI (reference sequence). The length of the CDR3 is 14 residues. The CDR3 loop reads CASSAQGSDEKLFF. The CDR3 DNA is TGTGCCAGCAGTGCACAGGGATCGGATGAAAAACTGTTTTTT.

The rearrangement uses TRBV12-5 and TRBJ2-7; 9 positions match TRBD2. Trimming removed 5 bases from V and 3 bases from J; junction bases left unmatched: 8. CDR1 LGHNT and CDR2 FRNRAP come from the germline V gene. The CDR3 has 15 residues. CDR3 in DNA: TGTGCTAGTGGTCCGGATAGCGGGAGTTTCTACGAGCAGTACTTC. Its translation: CASGPDSGSFYEQYF.